Listed below are T cell receptor beta chains from one sample, sequenced in a study of control samples from healthy donors and cancer patients. Generated by immunoSEQ multiplex PCR, the TCRdb table keeps only in-frame clones and is missing some. This table holds fewer than 150,000 clones, around 93% found once. The sequencing input was blood. These receptors originate from a young man in good health. Both conserved end residues are part of each CDR3. The order of the fields is clone size, J gene, D gene, V gene, CDR3 protein, CDR3 DNA. D genes are given only for firm matches. The listing skips clone size in some rows; elsewhere it reads once, few, many or a size class.

size: -
J: TRBJ1-3
D: -
V: TRBV2
CDR3: CASSPGIGGSGNTIYF
DNA: TGTGCCAGCAGCCCGGGCATTGGAGGATCCGGAAACACCATATATTTT

size: -
J: TRBJ2-5
D: TRBD1
V: TRBV5-1
CDR3: CASSRDRDQETQYF
DNA: TGCGCCAGCAGCCGGGACAGGGACCAAGAGACCCAGTACTTC

size: -
J: TRBJ2-6
D: -
V: TRBV7-3
CDR3: CASSLTGANVLTF
DNA: TGTGCCAGCAGCCTCACTGGGGCCAACGTCCTGACTTTC

size: once
J: TRBJ1-5
D: -
V: TRBV27
CDR3: CASSLSYSQPQHF
DNA: TGTGCCAGCAGTTTATCGTACTCTCAGCCCCAGCATTTT

size: -
J: TRBJ2-1
D: TRBD2
V: TRBV4-2
CDR3: CASSQGGGGHNEQFF
DNA: TGTGCCAGCAGCCAAGGTGGCGGGGGTCACAATGAGCAGTTCTTC

size: -
J: TRBJ2-7
D: -
V: TRBV9
CDR3: CASSVDWNYEQYF
DNA: TGTGCCAGCAGCGTAGACTGGAACTACGAGCAGTACTTC

size: -
J: TRBJ1-5
D: -
V: TRBV6-5
CDR3: CASSYSPYSNQPQHF
DNA: TGTGCCAGCAGTTACTCACCTTATAGCAATCAGCCCCAGCATTTT

size: -
J: TRBJ1-6
D: TRBD1
V: TRBV18
CDR3: CASSPSTGINSPLHF
DNA: TGTGCCAGCTCACCATCGACAGGGATAAATTCACCCCTCCACTTT

size: -
J: TRBJ1-3
D: -
V: TRBV10-3
CDR3: CAISKAGLPGNTIYF
DNA: TGTGCCATCAGTAAGGCAGGTCTGCCTGGAAACACCATATATTTT

size: -
J: TRBJ2-7
D: -
V: TRBV28
CDR3: CASSFLRGGRHEQYF
DNA: TGTGCCAGCAGTTTCCTTCGGGGAGGTCGACACGAGCAGTACTTC

size: -
J: TRBJ1-1
D: TRBD1
V: TRBV5-6
CDR3: CASRPVRTGPTEAFF
DNA: TGTGCCAGCAGACCAGTTAGGACAGGGCCCACTGAAGCTTTCTTT

size: -
J: TRBJ1-1
D: -
V: TRBV5-1
CDR3: CASSLDHTEAFF
DNA: TGCGCCAGCAGCTTGGACCACACTGAAGCTTTCTTT

size: -
J: TRBJ2-3
D: -
V: TRBV5-1
CDR3: CASSSAGDTQYF
DNA: TGCGCCAGCAGCTCAGCAGGAGATACGCAGTATTTT

size: -
J: TRBJ2-5
D: -
V: TRBV7-3
CDR3: CASSPGQIGSETQYF
DNA: TGTGCCAGCAGCCCCGGACAGATTGGCTCAGAGACCCAGTACTTC

size: -
J: TRBJ2-7
D: -
V: TRBV10-3
CDR3: CAIRTGATYEQYF
DNA: TGTGCCATCAGGACCGGGGCTACCTACGAGCAGTACTTC

size: -
J: TRBJ1-1
D: -
V: TRBV7-9
CDR3: CASSFEPIVGTEAFF
DNA: TGTGCCAGCAGCTTCGAGCCGATAGTGGGCACTGAAGCTTTCTTT

size: -
J: TRBJ1-1
D: TRBD1
V: TRBV10-3
CDR3: CATHPGQITNTEAFF
DNA: TGTGCCACCCACCCGGGACAGATTACGAACACTGAAGCTTTCTTT

size: -
J: TRBJ1-2
D: -
V: TRBV19
CDR3: CASSSRSDRLDGYTF
DNA: TGTGCCAGTAGTTCCCGTTCCGACAGGCTTGATGGCTACACCTTC

size: -
J: TRBJ1-1
D: -
V: TRBV4-1
CDR3: CASSLQGLRNTEAFF
DNA: TGCGCCAGCAGCCTTCAGGGACTGAGGAACACTGAAGCTTTCTTT

size: -
J: TRBJ2-7
D: TRBD2
V: TRBV5-1
CDR3: CASGGGPQPPYEQYF
DNA: TGCGCCAGCGGCGGGGGGCCTCAGCCCCCCTACGAGCAGTACTTC

size: -
J: TRBJ2-1
D: TRBD1
V: TRBV29-1
CDR3: CSVYGQEDEQFF
DNA: TGCAGCGTTTACGGACAGGAGGATGAGCAGTTCTTC

size: -
J: TRBJ1-1
D: -
V: TRBV18
CDR3: CASSVTVNTEAFF
DNA: TGTGCCAGCTCCGTAACTGTGAACACTGAAGCTTTCTTT

size: once
J: TRBJ1-1
D: -
V: TRBV25-1
CDR3: CASSVTGLGAGTEAFF
DNA: TGTGCCAGCAGTGTCACCGGGCTGGGCGCGGGGACTGAAGCTTTCTTT

size: -
J: TRBJ2-7
D: -
V: TRBV30
CDR3: CAWKLTGGSGARQYF
DNA: TGTGCCTGGAAATTGACGGGCGGCTCTGGGGCGCGGCAGTACTTC

size: -
J: TRBJ1-6
D: TRBD1
V: TRBV19
CDR3: CASRPTQGVSPLHF
DNA: TGTGCCAGTAGACCTACTCAGGGGGTATCACCCCTCCACTTT

size: -
J: TRBJ1-2
D: TRBD1
V: TRBV7-9
CDR3: CASSRSTGAYGYTF
DNA: TGTGCCAGCAGCAGATCGACAGGGGCCTATGGCTACACCTTC

size: -
J: TRBJ1-5
D: -
V: TRBV6-5
CDR3: CASSYGGKGQPQHF
DNA: TGTGCCAGCAGTTACGGGGGTAAAGGTCAGCCCCAGCATTTT

size: -
J: TRBJ1-2
D: -
V: TRBV29-1
CDR3: CSVELGSNYGYTF
DNA: TGCAGCGTTGAGCTGGGTTCTAACTATGGCTACACCTTC

size: -
J: TRBJ1-2
D: TRBD1
V: TRBV16
CDR3: CASSQRDREGGYTF
DNA: TGTGCCAGCAGCCAACGGGACAGGGAGGGCGGCTACACCTTC

size: -
J: TRBJ1-5
D: TRBD1
V: TRBV5-4
CDR3: CASSSDRVGQPQHF
DNA: TGTGCCAGCAGCTCCGACAGGGTTGGTCAGCCCCAGCATTTT

size: -
J: TRBJ2-2
D: TRBD2
V: TRBV7-6
CDR3: CASSSQRGGNTGELFF
DNA: TGTGCCAGCAGCTCCCAGCGGGGGGGGAACACCGGGGAGCTGTTTTTT

size: -
J: TRBJ1-2
D: -
V: TRBV30
CDR3: CAWSLGTAYGYTF
DNA: TGTGCCTGGAGTCTGGGGACTGCGTATGGCTACACCTTC

size: -
J: TRBJ1-1
D: -
V: TRBV14
CDR3: CASSQVVGTEAFF
DNA: TGTGCCAGCAGCCAAGTGGTGGGGACTGAAGCTTTCTTT

size: -
J: TRBJ2-5
D: TRBD1
V: TRBV6-6
CDR3: CASKTGGKTQYF
DNA: TGTGCCAGCAAGACAGGGGGGAAGACCCAGTACTTC

size: -
J: TRBJ2-3
D: -
V: TRBV6-5
CDR3: CASVDRRADTQYF
DNA: TGTGCCAGCGTTGACAGGCGGGCAGATACGCAGTATTTT

size: -
J: TRBJ2-3
D: -
V: TRBV6-5
CDR3: CASRIWGQGGDTQYF
DNA: TGTGCCAGCAGAATCTGGGGACAAGGCGGAGATACGCAGTATTTT

size: -
J: TRBJ1-2
D: TRBD1
V: TRBV6-4
CDR3: CASSASTGANVYGYTF
DNA: TGTGCCAGCAGTGCATCGACAGGGGCAAACGTCTATGGCTACACCTTC

size: -
J: TRBJ1-2
D: -
V: TRBV5-1
CDR3: CASSSLGQFYGYTF
DNA: TGCGCCAGCAGCTCTCTCGGACAGTTTTATGGCTACACCTTC

size: -
J: TRBJ1-4
D: -
V: TRBV4-1
CDR3: CASSQGREPATNEKLFF
DNA: TGCGCCAGCAGCCAAGGCAGGGAGCCCGCAACTAATGAAAAACTGTTTTTT

size: -
J: TRBJ1-1
D: -
V: TRBV5-1
CDR3: CASSLRGDGEAFF
DNA: TGCGCCAGCAGCTTGAGGGGGGATGGTGAAGCTTTCTTT